Shown below are 31 T cell receptor beta chains from a single sample sequenced in a study of regulatory T cells in long-lasting Graves disease. Noted time point: newly diagnosed GD, antithyroid drugs for less than 3 months. RNA extracted from PBMCs served as the sequencing template. The TCR beta library used iRepertoire HTBI primers with Arm-PCR amplification of CDR3. Via MiXCR, TCRdb re-called the multiplex PCR reads, giving one row per CDR3 protein. The data hold hundreds of thousands of distinct CDR3 sequences, with approximately 13% observed a single time. This sample also belongs to another study, concerning T cells in Graves' hyperthyroidism and ophthalmopathy.

The sample was peripheral blood mononuclear cells (PBMCs), taken at new diagnosis, from a patient treated with antithyroid drugs. The receptor set was obtained from a man aged 25-45 years with Graves disease.

The table lists this clonotype with many counts. The chain employs TRBV19 and TRBJ1-2; TRBD1 aligns across 7 bases. V was clipped by 4 bases and J by 7 bases; unmatched bases: 12. CDR1 LNHDA and CDR2 SQIVND come from the germline V gene (reference sequence). The CDR3 runs to 15 residues. The CDR3 spells CASSTSPTGLVGYTF. CDR3 sequence (DNA): TGTGCCAGTAGTACCTCACCGACAGGGCTCGTTGGCTACACCTTC.

This clonotype was seen at least ten times. The chain is built from TRBV6-1 and TRBJ2-3; TRBD2 matches 7 bases. CDR1 and CDR2 from the germline V gene are MNHNS and SASEGT. The trim removed 6 bases at V and 4 bases at J, leaving 7 bases unmatched. The CDR3 runs 14 residues. This CDR3 is CASSRLGGADTQYF. CDR3 nucleotides: TGTGCCAGCAGCAGGCTGGGGGGGGCAGATACGCAGTATTTT.

The chain recombines TRBV9 with TRBJ1-1; unclear D gene. This CDR3 has 14 amino acids. V gave up 0 bases and J gave up 2 bases, with 8 bases separating them. Germline V CDR1 and CDR2: SGDLS, YYNGEE. In DNA, the CDR3 is TGTGCCAGCAGCGTAGTACCCAGCAACACTGAAGCTTTCTTT. Translated: CASSVVPSNTEAFF.

This chain connects TRBV5-5 to TRBJ2-7, with 11 bases lining up with TRBD2. CDR1 and CDR2 from the germline V gene are SGHKS and YYEKEE (reference sequence). The CDR3 is made up of 15 amino acids. V gave up 4 bases and J gave up 3 bases; unmatched junction bases: 6. The CDR3 DNA reads TGTGCCAGCAGCACTACTAGCGGGAGCGGCTACGAGCAGTACTTC. Amino acids: CASSTTSGSGYEQYF.

There are many counts of this clonotype. The chain couples TRBV20-1 to TRBJ2-3; perhaps TRBD2 as D (6 bases). CDR3 size: 13 residues. V was pared by 6 bases and J by 5 bases, with 15 bases between. CDR1 is DFQATT, CDR2 SNEGSKA, per germline (reference sequence). The CDR3 spells CSAGSGLGDTQYF. CDR3 DNA: TGCAGTGCCGGGAGCGGCCTCGGAGATACGCAGTATTTT.

This clonotype was seen at least ten times. The J gene is TRBJ2-2, the V gene TRBV6-1, with 8 bases matching TRBD2. Germline V lookup: CDR1 MNHNS, CDR2 SASEGT. CDR3 length: 17 amino acids. Germline trimming cut 5 bases from V and 0 bases from J; bases unmatched to any gene: 8. Here the CDR3 DNA reads TGTGCCAGCAGTCGGGAGGGGAGGGCCTCGAACACCGGGGAGCTGTTTTTT. This encodes CASSREGRASNTGELFF.

Details on this clonotype: Being one base from a much bigger clone, this may be a read error. The V gene is TRBV5-1, the J gene TRBJ2-1, with no clear D. There are 15 residues in the CDR3. Germline loops: CDR1 SGHRS, CDR2 YFSETQ. The V gene lost 1 base and the J gene lost 8 bases, with 16 bases spanning the gap. CDR3 nucleotide sequence: TGCGCCAGCAGCTTGATGGCAGATCGCGCCGATGAGCAGTTCTTC. This sequence encodes CASSLMADRADEQFF. Based on the CDR3 plus reference TRBV5-1 and TRBJ2-1, the full variable domain is KAGVTQTPRYLIKTRGQQVTLSCSPISGHRSVSWYQQTPGQGLQFLFEYFSETQRNKGNFPGRFSGRQFSNSRSEMNVSTLELGDSALYLCASSLMADRADEQFFGPGTRLTVL.

This chain links TRBV3-1 with TRBJ2-1, with 8 bases lining up with TRBD2. Germline values: CDR1 LGHDT, CDR2 YNNKEL (reference sequence). The J segment lost 6 bases and the V segment lost 1 base, leaving 5 bases of the junction unmatched. CDR3 length: 15 amino acids. Here the CDR3 DNA reads TGTGCCAGCAGCCAAGTTAGCGGGATGACCAATGAGCAGTTCTTC. Amino acid sequence: CASSQVSGMTNEQFF.

The gene calls are TRBV7-9 and TRBJ2-7, with 10 bases fitting TRBD1. Germline V gene sequence: CDR1 SEHNR, CDR2 FQNEAQ (reference sequence). Trimming at V came to 5 bases and at J to 3 bases, leaving 4 bases not matched to a gene. The CDR3 runs 14 residues. CDR3 protein: CASSAGQGFYEQYF. The CDR3 DNA reads as TGTGCCAGCAGCGCGGGACAGGGGTTCTACGAGCAGTACTTC.

This clonotype has more than one count but fewer than ten. The chain combines TRBV6-1 with TRBJ1-1; D remains ambiguous. Germline V gives CDR1 MNHNS, CDR2 SASEGT. V was pared by 7 bases and J by 3 bases, with 6 bases between. The length of the CDR3 is 11 residues. The CDR3 DNA reads as TGTGCCAGCACCTCTCACACTGAAGCTTTCTTT. It codes for CASTSHTEAFF.

The DNA of the CDR3 is TGTGCCAGCTCACCACCGAATAGCGGGAGCGAGGAGCAGTACTTC. Translation: CASSPPNSGSEEQYF. The V and J genes are TRBV18 and TRBJ2-7; 9 nucleotides agree with TRBD2. The CDR3 sequence is 15 residues long. The junction had 7 bases not matched to a gene; V was cut back by 0 bases and J by 7 bases. In germline, CDR1 is KGHSH, CDR2 LQKENI.

This clonotype was recorded a few times. The V and J genes are TRBV20-1 and TRBJ1-5; TRBD1 might be the D (5 bases). Trimming removed 3 bases from V and 2 bases from J, with 11 bases in between. The CDR3 has 14 amino acids. Germline V gives CDR1 DFQATT, CDR2 SNEGSKA (reference sequence). The DNA of the CDR3 is TGCAGTGCTAGTAGGGGCTTGGGCAATCAGCCCCAGCATTTT. Protein: CSASRGLGNQPQHF.

This clonotype has a count of ten or more. The chain recombines TRBV29-1 with TRBJ2-2; TRBD1 or TRBD2 may be the D gene (5 bases each). There are 15 residues in the CDR3. Trimming removed 6 bases from V and 6 bases from J, with 20 bases in between. The germline gives CDR1 SQVTM, CDR2 ANQGSEA. Here the CDR3 reads CSVLIRDPIAGELFF. The CDR3 DNA follows: TGCAGCGTCCTAATCCGGGACCCGATAGCCGGGGAGCTGTTTTTT.

In its sample, this clonotype was seen a few times. The V call is TRBV18, the J call TRBJ1-4; 11 bases fit TRBD1. V was clipped by 6 bases and J by 2 bases; unmatched bases: 5. CDR3 size: 16 residues. The V gene's germline CDR1 is KGHSH and CDR2 LQKENI. CDR3 in amino acids: CASSRTGGSTNEKLFF. The CDR3 region has the DNA TGTGCCAGCTCCCGGACAGGGGGCTCGACTAATGAAAAACTGTTTTTT. Variable domain in full (rest from reference TRBV18 and TRBJ1-4): NAGVMQNPRHLVRRRGQEARLRCSPMKGHSHVYWYRQLPEEGLKFMVYLQKENIIDESGMPKERFSAEFPKEGPSILRIQQVVRGDSAAYFCASSRTGGSTNEKLFFGSGTQLSVL.

The V gene is TRBV10-1, the J gene TRBJ2-1; 8 bases fit TRBD2. The V segment lost 6 bases and the J segment 0 bases; nucleotides outside the gene matches: 13. The germline V gene encodes CDR1 WNHNN and CDR2 SYGVQD (reference sequence). The CDR3 covers 18 residues. The CDR3 region is CASSPWVAGRSSYNEQFF. In DNA, the CDR3 is TGCGCCAGCAGCCCTTGGGTAGCGGGACGGAGCTCCTACAATGAGCAGTTCTTC.

The chain has TRBV20-1 and TRBJ1-5, with D tentatively TRBD1 (5 bases). Trimming pared 4 bases from V and 2 bases from J, leaving 18 bases between. Germline values: CDR1 DFQATT, CDR2 SNEGSKA (reference sequence). The CDR3 runs to 16 residues. The CDR3 coding sequence is TGCAGTGCTAATAGGGACGGCCTTGGGGGCAATCAGCCCCAGCATTTT. This encodes CSANRDGLGGNQPQHF.

This clonotype came up many times. The chain combines TRBV20-1 with TRBJ1-5; D gene uncertain. This CDR3 is built from 14 residues. CDR1 is DFQATT and CDR2 is SNEGSKA in the germline V gene (reference sequence). Trimming took off 3 bases at V and 5 bases at J, with 14 bases between the two ends. The CDR3 region is CSARVLGNHQPQHF. In nucleotides, the CDR3 is TGCAGTGCTAGGGTTCTTGGTAACCATCAGCCCCAGCATTTT.

The J gene is TRBJ2-5, the V gene TRBV7-9; perhaps TRBD2 as D (6 bases). Germline V gene lookup returns CDR1 SEHNR and CDR2 FQNEAQ (reference sequence). The V end was cut by 5 bases, the J end by 4 bases, with 17 bases between. This CDR3 region has 15 residues. Here the CDR3 reads CASSPGRLGGETQYF. Here the CDR3 DNA reads TGTGCCAGCAGCCCCGGCCGACTGGGGGGAGAGACCCAGTACTTC.

There are a few counts of this clonotype. The rearrangement uses TRBV12-3 or TRBV12-4 and TRBJ2-7; TRBD2 matches at 7 bases. With V trimmed by 2 bases and J by 0 bases, 4 bases remained unmatched. The CDR3 runs 15 residues. CDR3 nucleotide sequence: TGTGCCAGCAGTTTAACTAGCGCAGGCTCCTACGAGCAGTACTTC. Translating it yields CASSLTSAGSYEQYF.

To note about this clonotype: One base away lies a much larger clone, so this may be a sequencing read error. The chain combines TRBV12-3 or TRBV12-4 with TRBJ2-7; D remains ambiguous. With 1 base removed from V and 5 bases from J, the gap between germline ends came to 9 bases. The CDR3 spans 13 residues. The CDR3 nucleotides read TGTGCCAGCAGTTTAGGGATTGGCAACGAGCAGTACTTC. The encoded protein is CASSLGIGNEQYF.

About this clonotype: This may arise from a read error, as a much more abundant clone is one base away. The gene calls are TRBV11-2 and TRBJ2-4, with 9 bases identical to TRBD2. This CDR3 is built from 17 residues. Germline V gives CDR1 SGHAT, CDR2 FQNNGV. The CDR3 is CASSFGLALGAKNTQYF. The CDR3 nucleotides read TGTGCCAGCAGCTTCGGACTAGCGCTTGGAGCCAAAAACACTCAGTACTTC.

Ten or more counts support this clonotype. The chain uses TRBV11-2 and TRBJ2-5; 10 bases agree with TRBD1. The CDR3 has 16 amino acids. The V gene's germline CDR1 is SGHAT and CDR2 FQNNGV. V dropped 5 bases and J dropped 5; count of bases not matched to a gene: 11. CDR3 in amino acids: CASSAGQGGLWETQYF. The CDR3 bases are TGTGCCAGCAGCGCCGGACAGGGGGGACTTTGGGAGACCCAGTACTTC. Looking up the rest from reference TRBV11-2 and TRBJ2-5 gives the full variable domain: EAGVAQSPRYKIIEKRQSVAFWCNPISGHATLYWYQQILGQGPKLLIQFQNNGVVDDSQLPKDRFSAERLKGVDSTLKIQPAKLEDSAVYLCASSAGQGGLWETQYFGPGTRLLVL.

The table lists this clonotype with a few counts. The rearrangement joins TRBV27 to TRBJ2-7; D unclear. Germline CDR1 and CDR2: MNHEY and SMNVEV (reference sequence). This CDR3 contains 14 residues. V was pared by 4 bases and J by 2 bases, with 12 bases between. CDR3 residues: CASSSSAGTYEQYF. The DNA for the CDR3 is TGTGCCAGCAGTTCTTCAGCTGGTACCTACGAGCAGTACTTC.

The sample holds many counts of this clonotype. The chain recombines TRBV11-2 with TRBJ2-2; D is unclear. V was cut by 10 bases and J by 3 bases, with 6 bases left in between. The CDR3 totals 11 residues. CDR1 and CDR2 (germline): SGHAT, FQNNGV. DNA for the CDR3: TGTGCCATACGGGACACCGGGGAGCTGTTTTTT. Its protein is CAIRDTGELFF.

The V gene is TRBV3-1, the J gene TRBJ1-5; TRBD1 matches at 8 bases. The CDR3 runs to 17 residues. V shed 2 bases, J shed 8 bases, and the junction held 14 bases outside the gene matches. The germline V gene encodes CDR1 LGHDT and CDR2 YNNKEL (reference sequence). CDR3 sequence: CASSQTRGRGSRKPQHF. The CDR3 region has the DNA TGTGCCAGCAGCCAAACCAGGGGGCGCGGGTCTAGAAAGCCCCAGCATTTT.

The genes are TRBV12-3 or TRBV12-4 and TRBJ2-7, with D maybe TRBD1 (6 bases). There are 14 residues in the CDR3. The ends were cut back, 1 base at V and 5 bases at J, with 12 bases in the middle. The CDR3 loop reads CASSLENREDEQYF. CDR3 bases: TGTGCCAGCAGTTTAGAAAACAGGGAAGACGAGCAGTACTTC.

The sample holds many counts of this clonotype. V and J are TRBV7-9 and TRBJ2-3; D gene uncertain. Trimming pared 5 bases from V and 2 bases from J, leaving 11 bases between. The CDR3 is 14 residues long. Looked up from germline, CDR1 is SEHNR and CDR2 is FQNEAQ (reference sequence). In DNA form, the CDR3 reads TGTGCCAGCAGCCCTAATTGGATCACAGATACGCAGTATTTT. It is translated as CASSPNWITDTQYF.

This clonotype showed up many times. V usage is TRBV27 and J usage is TRBJ2-1; 9 bases match TRBD2. This CDR3 comprises 20 residues. Germline values: CDR1 MNHEY, CDR2 SMNVEV (reference sequence). V shed 0 bases and J 0 bases; nucleotides not matched to a gene: 12. The chain's CDR3 is CASSLSRTALAGNSYNEQFF. The CDR3 DNA is TGTGCCAGCAGTTTATCGAGGACAGCTCTAGCGGGAAACTCCTACAATGAGCAGTTCTTC.

This clonotype was detected ten times or more. This chain uses TRBV3-1 with TRBJ2-7; the match to TRBD1 covers 9 bases. J lost 5 bases, V lost 5 bases, and 7 bases had no gene match. Germline assignment: CDR1 LGHDT and CDR2 YNNKEL (reference sequence). The CDR3 has 14 residues. The CDR3 coding sequence is TGTGCCAGCAGCTACCGGGACAGGGACGACGAGCAGTACTTC. It translates to CASSYRDRDDEQYF.

With respect to this clonotype: With only one base between it and a far larger clone, this is likely a read error. This chain uses TRBV2 with TRBJ2-1; 10 positions match TRBD2. CDR1 is SNHLY and CDR2 is FYNNEI in the germline V gene. The CDR3 is made up of 16 amino acids. CDR3 in DNA: TGTGCCAGCAGCTTACAGCGGGAGGGGTCCTACAGTGAGCAGTTCTTC. Translating gives CASSLQREGSYSEQFF.

To note about this clonotype: One end of the junction does not line up with germline, which may come from a read error. V usage is TRBV27 and J usage is TRBJ2-2, with TRBD2 matching 12 bases. CDR3 length equals 16 residues. The V gene's germline CDR1 is MNHEY and CDR2 SMNVEV (reference sequence). The CDR3 here is CACRNPTSGSGGELFF. The CDR3 DNA sequence: TGTGCCTGCAGGAATCCGACTAGCGGGAGCGGCGGGGAGCTGTTTTTT.